The clone carrying this T cell receptor beta chain was picked up a small number of times. Its specificity is unknown. This specimen comes from a study of T cells in Graves' hyperthyroidism and ophthalmopathy. Whole-study results and caveats: Expanded thyroid clonotypes (above 0.001) were mostly also found in blood. Ophthalmopathy cases were set apart from stable hyperthyroidism by a 13 V-J model.

Amplified TCR beta CDR3 regions derived from RNA transcripts. Using the HTBI primer set, a first-round RT-PCR was run on the TCR CDR3. TCRdb reprocessed the multiplex PCR reads via MiXCR and lists one record per CDR3 protein. Among hundreds of thousands of distinct CDR3 sequences listed, around 16% were seen once. Fresh peripheral blood, 7.5 to 10 ml, was the source of the PBMCs. CDR3 length equals 13 residues. V was clipped by 0 bases and J by 7 bases, with 11 bases between them. Germline V gives CDR1 SGHRS, CDR2 YFSETQ. The sequenced material came from blood. The chain couples TRBV5-1 to TRBJ2-7, with a weak D call TRBD2 (5 bases). The clonotype comes from a woman under 30 with Graves' hyperthyroidism. The DNA for the CDR3 is TGCGCCAGCAGCTTGGAATGGAGAGGGGAGCAGTACTTC. This encodes CASSLEWRGEQYF.